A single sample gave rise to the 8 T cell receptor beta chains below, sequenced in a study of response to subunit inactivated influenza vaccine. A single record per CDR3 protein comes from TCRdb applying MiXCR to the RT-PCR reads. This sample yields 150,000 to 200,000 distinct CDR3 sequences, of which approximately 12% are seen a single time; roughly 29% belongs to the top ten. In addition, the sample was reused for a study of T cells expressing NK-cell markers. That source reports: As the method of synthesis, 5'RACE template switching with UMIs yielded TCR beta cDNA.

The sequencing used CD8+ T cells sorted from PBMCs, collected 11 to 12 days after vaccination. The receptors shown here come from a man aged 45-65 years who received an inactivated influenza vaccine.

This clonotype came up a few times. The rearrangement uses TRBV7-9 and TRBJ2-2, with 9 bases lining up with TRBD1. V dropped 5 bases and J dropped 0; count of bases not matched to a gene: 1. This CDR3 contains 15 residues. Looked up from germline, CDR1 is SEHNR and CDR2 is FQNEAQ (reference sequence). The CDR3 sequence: CASSTGGANTGELFF. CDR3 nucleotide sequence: TGTGCCAGCAGCACAGGGGGCGCGAACACCGGGGAGCTGTTTTTT.

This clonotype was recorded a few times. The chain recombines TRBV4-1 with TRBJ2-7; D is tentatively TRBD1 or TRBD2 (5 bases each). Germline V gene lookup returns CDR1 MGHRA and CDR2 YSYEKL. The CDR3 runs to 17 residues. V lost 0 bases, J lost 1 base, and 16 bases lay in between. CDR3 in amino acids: CASSQDGWDQESYEQYF. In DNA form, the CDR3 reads TGCGCCAGCAGCCAAGATGGTTGGGACCAAGAGTCCTACGAGCAGTACTTC.

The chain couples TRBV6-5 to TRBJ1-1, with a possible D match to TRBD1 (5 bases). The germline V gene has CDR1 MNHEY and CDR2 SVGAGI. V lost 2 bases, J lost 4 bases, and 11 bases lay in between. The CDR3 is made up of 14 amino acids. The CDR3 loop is CASSYRRGSTEAFF. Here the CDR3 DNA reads TGTGCCAGCAGTTACAGGCGGGGGTCCACTGAAGCTTTCTTT.

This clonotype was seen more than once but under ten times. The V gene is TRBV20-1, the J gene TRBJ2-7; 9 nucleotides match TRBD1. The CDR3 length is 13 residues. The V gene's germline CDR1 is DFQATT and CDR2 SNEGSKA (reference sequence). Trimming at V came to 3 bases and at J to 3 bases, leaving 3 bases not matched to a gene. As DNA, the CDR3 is TGCAGTGCTAGTTGGACAGGGGACTACGAGCAGTACTTC. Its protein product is CSASWTGDYEQYF.

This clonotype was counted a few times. The DNA of the CDR3 is TGCGCCAGTCTAGCGGGAGGCTGGAACACCGGGGAGCTGTTTTTT. It is translated as CASLAGGWNTGELFF. This sequence joins TRBV5-1 and TRBJ2-2, with 11 bases identical to TRBD2. The CDR3 sequence is 15 residues long. Germline V gene lookup returns CDR1 SGHRS and CDR2 YFSETQ. With V trimmed by 8 bases and J by 1 base, 4 bases remained unmatched.

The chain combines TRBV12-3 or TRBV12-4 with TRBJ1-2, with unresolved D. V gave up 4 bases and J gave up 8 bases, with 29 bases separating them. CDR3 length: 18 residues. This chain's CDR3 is CASSSRAIRFTQAGGYTF. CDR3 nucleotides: TGTGCCAGCAGTTCCCGGGCGATCAGGTTCACGCAGGCTGGGGGCTACACCTTC.

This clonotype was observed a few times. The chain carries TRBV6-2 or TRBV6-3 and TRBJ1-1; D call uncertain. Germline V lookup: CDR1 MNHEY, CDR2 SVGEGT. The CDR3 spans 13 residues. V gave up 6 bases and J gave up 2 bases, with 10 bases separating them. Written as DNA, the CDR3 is TGTGCCAGCAGCCGGCCGTATAACACTGAAGCTTTCTTT. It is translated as CASSRPYNTEAFF.

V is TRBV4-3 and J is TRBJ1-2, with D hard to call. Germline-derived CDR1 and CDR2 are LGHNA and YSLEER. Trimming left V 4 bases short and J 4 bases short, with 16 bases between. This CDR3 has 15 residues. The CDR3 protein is CASSPLRGGSYGYTF. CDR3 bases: TGCGCCAGCAGCCCCCTACGGGGTGGCAGCTATGGCTACACCTTC.